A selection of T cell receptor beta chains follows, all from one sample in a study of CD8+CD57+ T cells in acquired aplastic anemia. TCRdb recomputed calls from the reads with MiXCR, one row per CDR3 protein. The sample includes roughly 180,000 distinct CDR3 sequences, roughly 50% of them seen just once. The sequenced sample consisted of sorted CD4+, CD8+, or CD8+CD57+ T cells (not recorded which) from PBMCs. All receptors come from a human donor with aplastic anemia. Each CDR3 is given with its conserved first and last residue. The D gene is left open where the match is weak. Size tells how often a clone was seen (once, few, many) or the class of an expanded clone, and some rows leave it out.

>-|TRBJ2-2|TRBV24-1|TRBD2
CATSEGLAGRTGELFF
TGTGCCACCAGTGAAGGACTAGCGGGGAGAACCGGGGAGCTGTTTTTT
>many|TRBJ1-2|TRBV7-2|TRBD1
CASSPDRGGYGYTF
TGTGCCAGCAGCCCGGACAGGGGAGGCTATGGCTACACCTTC
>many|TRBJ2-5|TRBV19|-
CASRRSTGQETQYF
TGTGCCAGTAGGAGATCCACGGGGCAAGAGACCCAGTACTTC
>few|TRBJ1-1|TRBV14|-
CASSQIGQRMNEAFF
TGTGCCAGCAGCCAAATTGGGCAACGGATGAATGAAGCTTTCTTT
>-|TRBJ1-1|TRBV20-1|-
CSARAEGALNTEAFF
TGCAGTGCTAGAGCCGAAGGTGCACTTAACACTGAAGCTTTCTTT
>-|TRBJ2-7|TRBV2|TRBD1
CASSGSGTGYAYEQYF
TGTGCCAGCAGTGGGTCCGGGACAGGTTACGCCTACGAGCAGTACTTC
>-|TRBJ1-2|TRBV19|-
CASSETWESYGYTF
TGTGCCAGTAGTGAGACATGGGAAAGCTATGGCTACACCTTC
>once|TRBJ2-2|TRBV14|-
CASSQGAGEGLFF
TGTGCCAGCAGCCAAGGAGCAGGTGAAGGGCTGTTTTTT
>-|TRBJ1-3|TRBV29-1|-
CSATSGNTIYF
TGCAGCGCAACCTCTGGAAACACCATATATTTT
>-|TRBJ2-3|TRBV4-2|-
CSSRGGTDTQYF
TGTTCCAGCCGGGGAGGCACAGATACGCAGTATTTT
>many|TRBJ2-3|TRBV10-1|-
CASSRAGSSDTQYF
TGCGCCAGTTCAAGGGCAGGGTCGTCAGATACGCAGTATTTT
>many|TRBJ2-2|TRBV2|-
CASRGQSGGTGELFF
TGTGCCAGTAGAGGACAGTCCGGGGGCACCGGGGAGCTGTTTTTT
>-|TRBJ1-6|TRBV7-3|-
CASSFGQRGSPPHF
TGTGCCAGCAGCTTTGGCCAGCGGGGTTCACCCCCCCACTTT
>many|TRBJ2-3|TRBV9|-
CASSVGGRGGDTQYF
TGTGCCAGCAGCGTAGGAGGTAGGGGGGGAGATACGCAGTATTTT
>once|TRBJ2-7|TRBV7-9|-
CASSTRHVYEQYF
TGTGCCAGCAGCACCCGACACGTTTACGAGCAGTACTTC
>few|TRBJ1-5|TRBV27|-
CASSTTPGVGNQPQHF
TGTGCCAGCAGCACCACCCCAGGGGTGGGCAATCAGCCCCAGCATTTT
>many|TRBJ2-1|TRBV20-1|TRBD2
CSASHPSGGASNEQFF
TGCAGTGCTTCCCACCCTAGCGGGGGGGCCTCTAATGAGCAGTTCTTC
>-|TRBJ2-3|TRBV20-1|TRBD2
CSARAGGSTDTQYF
TGCAGTGCTAGAGCGGGGGGGAGCACAGATACGCAGTATTTT
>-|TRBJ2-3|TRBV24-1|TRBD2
CATSQAGGQVTQYF
TGTGCCACCAGTCAAGCGGGGGGGCAGGTAACGCAGTATTTT
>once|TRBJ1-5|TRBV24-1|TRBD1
CATGQGDQPQHF
TGTGCCACAGGACAGGGGGATCAGCCCCAGCATTTT
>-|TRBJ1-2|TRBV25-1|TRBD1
CANRGNLYGYTF
TGTGCCAACAGGGGGAATTTATATGGCTACACCTTC
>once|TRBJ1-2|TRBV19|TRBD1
CASSILPGQRPGYTF
TGTGCCAGTAGTATACTTCCGGGACAGCGTCCGGGCTACACCTTC
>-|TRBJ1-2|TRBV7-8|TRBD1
CASSFTGGVGGYTF
TGTGCCAGCAGTTTTACAGGGGGCGTTGGGGGCTACACCTTC
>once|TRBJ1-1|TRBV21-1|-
CASSKPPAGIQPPNTEAFF
TGTGCCAGCAGCAAACCTCCGGCGGGGATCCAACCCCCGAACACTGAAGCTTTCTTT
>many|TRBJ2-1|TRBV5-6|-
CASSLAGAGYNEQFF
TGTGCCAGCAGCTTGGCCGGGGCCGGGTACAATGAGCAGTTCTTC
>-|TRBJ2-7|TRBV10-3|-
CAISESGSPYNEQYF
TGTGCCATCAGTGAGTCGGGGTCCCCGTACAATGAGCAGTACTTC
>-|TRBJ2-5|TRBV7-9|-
CASSVNGAETQYF
TGTGCCAGCAGCGTTAATGGGGCAGAGACCCAGTACTTC
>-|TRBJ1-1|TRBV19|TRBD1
CASSFTGGMNTEAFF
TGTGCCAGTAGTTTCACAGGGGGAATGAACACTGAAGCTTTCTTT
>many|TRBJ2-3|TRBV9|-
CASSDQPGTIVSTDTQYF
TGTGCCAGCAGCGATCAACCCGGGACAATCGTCTCCACAGATACGCAGTATTTT
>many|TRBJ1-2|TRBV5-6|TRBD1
CASSQKGAAAYGYTF
TGTGCCAGCAGCCAAAAGGGGGCTGCTGCTTATGGCTACACCTTC
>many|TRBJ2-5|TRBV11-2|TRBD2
CASSFKLAGGWTQYF
TGTGCCAGCAGCTTCAAACTAGCGGGCGGGTGGACCCAGTACTTC
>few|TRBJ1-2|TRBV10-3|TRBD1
CASRSPGTGNYGYTF
TGTGCCAGCAGGAGTCCCGGGACAGGGAACTATGGCTACACCTTC
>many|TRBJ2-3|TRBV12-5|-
CASGLVQEDTQYF
TGTGCTAGTGGTTTGGTACAGGAAGATACGCAGTATTTT
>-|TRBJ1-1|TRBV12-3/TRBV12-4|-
CASRKGVNTEALF
TGTGCCAGCAGGAAAGGTGTGAACACTGAAGCTCTCTTT
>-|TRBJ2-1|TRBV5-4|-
CASRVGSEQFF
TGTGCCAGCAGAGTAGGGAGCGAGCAGTTCTTC
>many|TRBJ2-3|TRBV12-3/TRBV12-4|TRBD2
CASTKLAGGEDTQYF
TGTGCCAGCACGAAACTAGCGGGGGGGGAAGATACGCAGTATTTT
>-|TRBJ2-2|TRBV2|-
CASSEKAGARTGELFF
TGTGCCAGCAGTGAAAAGGCAGGGGCTCGCACCGGGGAGCTGTTTTTT
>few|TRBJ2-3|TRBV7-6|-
CASSHWMGDTQYF
TGTGCCAGCAGCCACTGGATGGGGGATACGCAGTATTTT
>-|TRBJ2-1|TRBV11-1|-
CASSGRTHDNNEQFF
TGTGCCAGCAGCGGACGGACTCACGACAACAATGAGCAGTTCTTC
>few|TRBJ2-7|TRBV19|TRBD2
CASSLSGGAYEQYF
TGTGCCAGTAGCCTTAGCGGGGGGGCCTACGAGCAGTACTTC
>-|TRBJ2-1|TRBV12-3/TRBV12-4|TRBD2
CASSGEGGVMYEQFF
TGTGCCAGCAGCGGGGAGGGCGGGGTTATGTATGAGCAGTTCTTC
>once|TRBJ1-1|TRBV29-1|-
CSVDRATNTEAFF
TGCAGCGTTGATCGGGCCACGAACACTGAAGCTTTCTTT
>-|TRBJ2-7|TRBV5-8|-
CASSLINVGQYF
TGTGCCAGCAGCTTGATCAATGTGGGGCAGTACTTC
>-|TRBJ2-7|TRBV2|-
CASSEAGGNQYEQYF
TGTGCCAGCAGTGAAGCGGGCGGGAATCAGTACGAGCAGTACTTC